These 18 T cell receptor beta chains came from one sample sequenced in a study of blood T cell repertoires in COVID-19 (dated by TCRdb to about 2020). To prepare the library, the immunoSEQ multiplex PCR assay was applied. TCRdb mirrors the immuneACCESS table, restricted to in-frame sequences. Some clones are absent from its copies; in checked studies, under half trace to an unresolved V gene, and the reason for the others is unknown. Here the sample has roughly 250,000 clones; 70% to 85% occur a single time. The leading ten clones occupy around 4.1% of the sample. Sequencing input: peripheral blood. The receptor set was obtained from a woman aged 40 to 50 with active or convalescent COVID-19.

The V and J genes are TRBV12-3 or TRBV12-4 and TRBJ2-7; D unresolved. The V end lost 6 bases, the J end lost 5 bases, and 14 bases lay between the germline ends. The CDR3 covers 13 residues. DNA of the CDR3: TGTGCCAGCAGCTCCGGTCAGGTCCACGAGCAGTACTTC. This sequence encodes CASSSGQVHEQYF.

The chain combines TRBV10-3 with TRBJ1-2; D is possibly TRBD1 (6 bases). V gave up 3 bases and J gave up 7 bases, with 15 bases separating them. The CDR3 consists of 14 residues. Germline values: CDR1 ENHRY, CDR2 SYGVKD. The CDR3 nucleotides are TGTGCCATCAGTGATTGGGGGGGCCGTAGTGGCTACACCTTC. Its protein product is CAISDWGGRSGYTF.

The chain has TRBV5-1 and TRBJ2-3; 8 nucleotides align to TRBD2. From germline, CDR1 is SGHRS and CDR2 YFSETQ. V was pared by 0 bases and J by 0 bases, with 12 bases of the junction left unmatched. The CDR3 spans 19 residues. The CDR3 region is CASSLGLGSSGTSTDTQYF. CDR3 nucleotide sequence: TGCGCCAGCAGCTTGGGGTTAGGAAGTAGCGGGACTAGCACAGATACGCAGTATTTT.

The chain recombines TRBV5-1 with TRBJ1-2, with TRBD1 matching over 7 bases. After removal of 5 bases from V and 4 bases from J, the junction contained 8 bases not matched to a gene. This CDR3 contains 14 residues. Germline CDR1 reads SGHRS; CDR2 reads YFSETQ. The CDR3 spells CASSQQGQIYGYTF. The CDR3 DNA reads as TGCGCCAGCAGTCAACAGGGGCAGATCTATGGCTACACCTTC.

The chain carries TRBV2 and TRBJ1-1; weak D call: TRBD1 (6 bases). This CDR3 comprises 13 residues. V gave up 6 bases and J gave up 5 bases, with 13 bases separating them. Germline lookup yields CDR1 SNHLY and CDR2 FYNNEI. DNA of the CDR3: TGTGCCAGCAGAACCGACCAGGGGACTGAAGCTTTCTTT. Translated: CASRTDQGTEAFF.

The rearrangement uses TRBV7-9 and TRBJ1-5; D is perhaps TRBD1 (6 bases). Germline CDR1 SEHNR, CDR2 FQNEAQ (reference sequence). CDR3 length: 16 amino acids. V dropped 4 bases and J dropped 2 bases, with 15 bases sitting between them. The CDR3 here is CASSSVGGAGNQPQHF. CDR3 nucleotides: TGTGCCAGCAGCTCTGTAGGGGGAGCCGGCAATCAGCCCCAGCATTTT.

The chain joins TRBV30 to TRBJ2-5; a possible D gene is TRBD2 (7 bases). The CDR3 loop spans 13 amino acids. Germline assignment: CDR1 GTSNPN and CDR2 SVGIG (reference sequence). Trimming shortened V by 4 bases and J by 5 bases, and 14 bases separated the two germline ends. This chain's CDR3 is CAWNGGASETQYF. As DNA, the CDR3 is TGTGCCTGGAATGGGGGGGCCTCGGAGACCCAGTACTTC.

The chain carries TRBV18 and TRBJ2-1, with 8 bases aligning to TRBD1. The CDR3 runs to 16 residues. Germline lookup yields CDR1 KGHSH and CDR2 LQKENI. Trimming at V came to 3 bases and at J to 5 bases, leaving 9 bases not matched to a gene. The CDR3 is CASSPLPGQVDNEQFF. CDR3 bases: TGTGCCAGCTCACCGCTCCCGGGACAGGTGGACAATGAGCAGTTCTTC.

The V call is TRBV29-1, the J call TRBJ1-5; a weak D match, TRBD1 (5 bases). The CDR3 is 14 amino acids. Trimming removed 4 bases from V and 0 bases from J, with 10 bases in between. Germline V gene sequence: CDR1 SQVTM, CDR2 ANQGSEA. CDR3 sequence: CSVAQGSSNQPQHF. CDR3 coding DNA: TGCAGCGTTGCTCAGGGTAGTAGCAATCAGCCCCAGCATTTT.

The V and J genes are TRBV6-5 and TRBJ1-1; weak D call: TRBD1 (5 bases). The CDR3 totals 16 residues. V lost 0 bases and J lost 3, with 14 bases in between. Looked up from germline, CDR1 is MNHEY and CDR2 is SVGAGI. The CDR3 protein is CASSYSRLGGDTEAFF. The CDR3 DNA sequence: TGTGCCAGCAGTTACTCGAGACTTGGGGGGGACACTGAAGCTTTCTTT.

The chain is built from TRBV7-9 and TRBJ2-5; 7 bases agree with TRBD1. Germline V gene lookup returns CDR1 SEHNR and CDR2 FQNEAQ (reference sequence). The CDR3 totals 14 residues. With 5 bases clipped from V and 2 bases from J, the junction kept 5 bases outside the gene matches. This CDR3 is CASSIGQVQETQYF. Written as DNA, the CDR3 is TGTGCCAGCAGCATAGGACAGGTTCAAGAGACCCAGTACTTC.

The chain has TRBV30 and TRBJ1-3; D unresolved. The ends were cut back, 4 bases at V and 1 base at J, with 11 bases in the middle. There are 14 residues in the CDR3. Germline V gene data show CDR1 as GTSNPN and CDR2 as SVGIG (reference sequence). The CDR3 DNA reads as TGTGCCTGGACCCTCTCGGGATCTGGAAACACCATATATTTT. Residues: CAWTLSGSGNTIYF.

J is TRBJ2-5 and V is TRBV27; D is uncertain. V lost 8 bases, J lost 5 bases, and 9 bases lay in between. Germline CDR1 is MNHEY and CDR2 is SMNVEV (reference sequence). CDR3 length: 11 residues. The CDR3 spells CASHRKETQYF. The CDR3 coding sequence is TGTGCCAGCCACAGAAAGGAGACCCAGTACTTC.

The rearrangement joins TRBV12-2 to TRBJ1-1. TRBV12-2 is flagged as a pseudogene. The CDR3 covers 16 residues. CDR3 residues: CASRPVEEVMNTEAFF. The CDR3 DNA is TGTGCAAGTCGCCCTGTAGAGGAGGTCATGAACACTGAAGCTTTCTTT.

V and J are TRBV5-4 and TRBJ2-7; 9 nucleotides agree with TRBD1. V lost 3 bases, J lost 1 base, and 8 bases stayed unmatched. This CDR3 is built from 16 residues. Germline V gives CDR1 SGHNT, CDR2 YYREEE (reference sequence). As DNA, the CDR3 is TGTGCCAGCAGCTACCTAACAGGGGGCATTTCCTACGAGCAGTACTTC. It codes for CASSYLTGGISYEQYF.

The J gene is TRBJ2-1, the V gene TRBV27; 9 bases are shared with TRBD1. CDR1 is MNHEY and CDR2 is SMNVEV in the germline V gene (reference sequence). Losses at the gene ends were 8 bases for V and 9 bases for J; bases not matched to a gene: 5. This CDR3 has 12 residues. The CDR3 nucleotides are TGTGCCAGCGCACAGGGGGCCAGTGAGCAGTTCTTC. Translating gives CASAQGASEQFF.

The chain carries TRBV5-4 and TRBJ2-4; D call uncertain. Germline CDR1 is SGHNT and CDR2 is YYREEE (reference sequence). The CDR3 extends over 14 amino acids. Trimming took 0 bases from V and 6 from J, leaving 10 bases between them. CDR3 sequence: CASSLGQVSNIQYF. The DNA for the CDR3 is TGTGCCAGCAGCTTGGGGCAGGTTTCAAACATTCAGTACTTC. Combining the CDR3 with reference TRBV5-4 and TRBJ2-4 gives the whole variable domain ETGVTQSPTHLIKTRGQQVTLRCSSQSGHNTVSWYQQALGQGPQFIFQYYREEENGRGNFPPRFSGLQFPNYSSELNVNALELDDSALYLCASSLGQVSNIQYFGAGTRLSVL.

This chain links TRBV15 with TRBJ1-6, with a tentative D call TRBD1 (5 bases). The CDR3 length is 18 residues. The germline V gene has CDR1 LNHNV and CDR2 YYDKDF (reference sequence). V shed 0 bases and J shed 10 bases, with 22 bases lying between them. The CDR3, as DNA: TGTGCCACCAGCAGAGAGAGGGGCAGAATACTAGCAGGATCACCCCTCCACTTT. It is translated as CATSRERGRILAGSPLHF.